What follows are 3 T cell receptor beta chains derived from one specimen sequenced in a study of T cells after posttransplantation cyclophosphamide. Measured with immunoSEQ multiplex PCR; TCRdb has only the in-frame clones, and not every one. The repertoire includes tens of thousands of clones, around 95% of them detected once, and 2.5% to 3% sits in the top ten. Sample: PBMCs. These receptors originate from a woman in her twenties or thirties in good health and a related stem cell transplant donor.

The table lists this clone with a few counts. The V gene is TRBV30, the J gene TRBJ1-1; D not certain. The V end was cut by 3 bases, the J end by 6 bases, with 14 bases between. The CDR3 has 13 amino acids. Looked up from germline, CDR1 is GTSNPN and CDR2 is SVGIG (reference sequence). CDR3 sequence: CAWSALGGAEAFF. DNA for the CDR3: TGTGCCTGGAGCGCCCTCGGTGGCGCTGAAGCTTTCTTT.

The chain joins TRBV5-4 to TRBJ1-3; tentative D call: TRBD1 (5 bases). The germline CDR1 and CDR2 sequences are SGHNT and YYREEE (reference sequence). The CDR3 runs to 14 residues. V lost 0 bases to trimming and J lost 2 bases, with 6 bases between them. The CDR3: CASSLDRPGNTIYF. The CDR3 coding sequence is TGTGCCAGCAGCTTGGACAGGCCTGGAAACACCATATATTTT.

The J gene is TRBJ1-2, the V gene TRBV29-1; D gene ambiguous. The CDR3 contains 11 residues. V was clipped by 1 base and J by 8 bases, with 8 bases between them. In germline, CDR1 is SQVTM, CDR2 ANQGSEA. The CDR3, as DNA: TGCAGCGTTGAAGTGCGGACCGGCTACACCTTC. Translation gives CSVEVRTGYTF.